This TCR beta chain was captured in a study of T cell clonotyping in hematopoietic cell transplantation. Study-level findings and limits: Pathologically expanded recipient clonotypes increased progressively from day 30 to day 180 as diversity fell.

Blood collection times were about day -28 and days 30, 100, 180 posttransplant. Germline V gives CDR1 SGHDT, CDR2 YYEEEE. J gave up 9 bases and V 5 bases, and 7 bases lay outside the gene matches. The CDR3 has 15 residues. Only in-frame clones appear in the TCRdb table, and some are missing; sequencing was by immunoSEQ multiplex PCR. The sample shows around 7,000 clones, about 95% of them seen only once. With respect to this clone: Antigen unknown.

The chain has TRBV5-6 and TRBJ2-1; 14 nucleotides match TRBD2. This receptor was taken from a male patient in his sixties who had an allogeneic stem cell transplant from an unrelated donor, so T cells may come from the graft donor. Some clones in this sample may be carry-over from other donors' samples. The source was peripheral blood mononuclear cells, collected 30 days after allogeneic stem cell transplant. The CDR3 loop is CASRYGTSGSGEQFF. CDR3 nucleotide sequence: TGTGCCAGCAGATACGGGACTAGCGGGAGCGGTGAGCAGTTCTTC.